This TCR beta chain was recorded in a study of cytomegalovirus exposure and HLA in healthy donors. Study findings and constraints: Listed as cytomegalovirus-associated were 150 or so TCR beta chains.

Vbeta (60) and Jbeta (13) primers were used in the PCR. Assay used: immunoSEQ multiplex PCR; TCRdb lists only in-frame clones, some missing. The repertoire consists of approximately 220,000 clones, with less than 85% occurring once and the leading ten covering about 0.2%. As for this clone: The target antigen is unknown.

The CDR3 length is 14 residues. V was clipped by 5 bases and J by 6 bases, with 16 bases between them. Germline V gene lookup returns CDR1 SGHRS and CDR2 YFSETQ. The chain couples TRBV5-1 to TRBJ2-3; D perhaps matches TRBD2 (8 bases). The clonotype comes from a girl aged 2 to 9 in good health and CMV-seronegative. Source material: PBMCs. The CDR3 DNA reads TGCGCCAGCAGGGCAACGGGAGGGGGCGATACGCAGTATTTT. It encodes CASRATGGGDTQYF.